This T cell receptor beta chain was retrieved from a study of beta chain features in type 1 diabetes. The authors reverse transcribed all of the isolated RNA, so sequencing captured expressed TCRB transcripts. Only in-frame clones appear in the TCRdb table, and some are missing; sequencing was by immunoSEQ multiplex PCR. The table lists about 660,000 clones, about an eighth of them singletons. This clone appeared a few times. The antigen remains undetermined. Overall study results and limits: VDJ junctions from type 1 diabetes patients carried fewer insertions and larger deletions. The study found that naive, central memory and Treg TCRB repertoires appeared more similar in patients than in healthy donors. A potential PCR bias toward shorter templates would be equal in patient and control samples. Moderately but significantly shorter TCRB CDR3s were found in Type 1 diabetes patients in all four CD4+ subsets.

This TCR came from a man aged 18 to 29 with type 1 diabetes. Sequenced sample: naive CD4+ T cells from blood.

As DNA, the CDR3 is TGTGCCAGCAGTGAACCTGCCCTTTCACCCCTCCACTTT. This codes for CASSEPALSPLHF. This chain connects TRBV25-1 to TRBJ1-6; D uncertain. The V end lost 2 bases, the J end lost 9 bases, and 8 bases lay between the germline ends. The CDR3 covers 13 residues. Germline CDR1 reads MGHDK; CDR2 reads SYGVNS.